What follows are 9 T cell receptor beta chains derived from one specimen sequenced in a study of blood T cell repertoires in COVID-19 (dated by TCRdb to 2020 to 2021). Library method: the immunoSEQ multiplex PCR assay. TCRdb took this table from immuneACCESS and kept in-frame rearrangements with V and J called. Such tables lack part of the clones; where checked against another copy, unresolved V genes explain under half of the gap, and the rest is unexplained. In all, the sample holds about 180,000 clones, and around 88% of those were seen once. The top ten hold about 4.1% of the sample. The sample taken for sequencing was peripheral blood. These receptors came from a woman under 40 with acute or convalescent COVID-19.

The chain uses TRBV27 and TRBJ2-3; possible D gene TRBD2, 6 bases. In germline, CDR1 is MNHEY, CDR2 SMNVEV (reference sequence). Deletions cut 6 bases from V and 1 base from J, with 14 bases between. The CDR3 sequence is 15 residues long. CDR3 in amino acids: CASRPPGLRTDTQYF. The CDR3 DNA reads TGTGCCAGCAGACCCCCGGGACTCCGCACAGATACGCAGTATTTT.

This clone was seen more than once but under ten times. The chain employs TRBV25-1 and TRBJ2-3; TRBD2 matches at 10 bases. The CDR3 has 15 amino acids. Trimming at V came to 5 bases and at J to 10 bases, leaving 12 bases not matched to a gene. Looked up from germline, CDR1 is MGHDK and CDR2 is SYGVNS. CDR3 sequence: CASSSDKREGRPQYF. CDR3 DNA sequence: TGTGCCAGCAGTTCCGATAAGCGGGAGGGCCGCCCGCAGTATTTT.

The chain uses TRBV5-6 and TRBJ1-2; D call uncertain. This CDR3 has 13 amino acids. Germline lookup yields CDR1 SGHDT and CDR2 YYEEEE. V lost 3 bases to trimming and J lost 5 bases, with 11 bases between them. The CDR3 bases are TGTGCCAGCAGCTCCTCGGGGATGTATGGCTACACCTTC. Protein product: CASSSSGMYGYTF.

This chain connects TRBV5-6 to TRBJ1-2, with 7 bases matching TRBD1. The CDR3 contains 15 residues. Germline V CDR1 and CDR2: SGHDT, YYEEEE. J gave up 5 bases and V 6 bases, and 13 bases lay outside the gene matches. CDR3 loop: CASKYRTGRGYGYTF. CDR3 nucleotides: TGTGCCAGCAAATACCGGACAGGCAGGGGGTATGGCTACACCTTC.

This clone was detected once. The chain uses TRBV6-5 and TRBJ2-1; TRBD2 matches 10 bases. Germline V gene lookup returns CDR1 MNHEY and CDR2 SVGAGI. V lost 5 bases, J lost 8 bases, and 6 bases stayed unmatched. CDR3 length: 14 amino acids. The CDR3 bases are TGTGCCAGCAGTAGCGGGAGGGTCGGTTATGAGCAGTTCTTC. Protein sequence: CASSSGRVGYEQFF.

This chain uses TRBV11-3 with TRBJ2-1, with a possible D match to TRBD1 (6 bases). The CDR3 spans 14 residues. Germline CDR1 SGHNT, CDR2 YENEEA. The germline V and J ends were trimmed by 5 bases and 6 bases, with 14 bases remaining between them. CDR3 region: CASSPTGYFNEQFF. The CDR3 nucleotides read TGTGCCAGCAGCCCGACAGGATACTTCAATGAGCAGTTCTTC.

Here the CDR3 DNA reads TGTGCCAGCAGCCAAGGGGAGGGTGCCCTGTTTTTT. It is translated as CASSQGEGALFF. The J gene is TRBJ2-2, the V gene TRBV3-1 (or the pseudogene TRBV3-2); 7 nucleotides align to TRBD2. Trimming at V came to 1 base and at J to 14 bases, leaving 4 bases not matched to a gene. Germline CDR1 is LGHDT and CDR2 is YNNKEL (reference sequence). The CDR3 runs to 12 residues.

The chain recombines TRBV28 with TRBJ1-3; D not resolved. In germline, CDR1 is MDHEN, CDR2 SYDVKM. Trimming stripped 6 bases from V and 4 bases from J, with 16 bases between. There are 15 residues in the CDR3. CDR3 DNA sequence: TGTGCCAGCAGCAGCCCAGGAGGATTAGGAAACACCATATATTTT. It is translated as CASSSPGGLGNTIYF. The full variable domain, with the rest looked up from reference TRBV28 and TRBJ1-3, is DVKVTQSSRYLVKRTGEKVFLECVQDMDHENMFWYRQDPGLGLRLIYFSYDVKMKEKGDIPEGYSVSREKKERFSLILESASTNQTSMYLCASSSPGGLGNTIYFGEGSWLTVV.

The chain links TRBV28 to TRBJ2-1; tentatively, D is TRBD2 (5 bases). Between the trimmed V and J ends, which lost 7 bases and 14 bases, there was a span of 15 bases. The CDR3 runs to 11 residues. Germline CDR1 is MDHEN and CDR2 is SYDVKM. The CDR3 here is CASTRDKGEFF. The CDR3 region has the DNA TGTGCCAGCACTCGCGACAAGGGAGAGTTCTTC.